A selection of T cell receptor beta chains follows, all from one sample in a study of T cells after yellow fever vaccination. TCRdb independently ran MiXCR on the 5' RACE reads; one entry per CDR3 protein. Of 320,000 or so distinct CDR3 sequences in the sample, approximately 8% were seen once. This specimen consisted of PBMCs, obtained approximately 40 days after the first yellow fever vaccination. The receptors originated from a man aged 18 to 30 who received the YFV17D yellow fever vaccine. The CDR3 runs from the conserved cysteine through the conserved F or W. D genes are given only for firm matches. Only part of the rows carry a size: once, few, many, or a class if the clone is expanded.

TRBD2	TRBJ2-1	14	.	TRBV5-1	CASSQGLAGEKQFF	TGCGCCAGCAGCCAGGGACTAGCGGGGGAAAAGCAGTTCTTC
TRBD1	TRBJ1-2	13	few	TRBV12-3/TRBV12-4	CASSQQGRIGYTF	TGTGCCAGCAGCCAACAGGGGCGGATTGGCTACACCTTC
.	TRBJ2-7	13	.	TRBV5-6	CASTLHRSYEQYF	TGTGCCAGCACCCTACACCGCTCCTACGAGCAGTACTTC
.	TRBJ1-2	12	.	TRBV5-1	CASSPREGGYTF	TGCGCCAGCAGCCCCAGGGAAGGTGGCTACACCTTC
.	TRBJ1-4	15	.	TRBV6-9	CASSYSYRREEKLFF	TGTGCCAGCAGTTATTCCTACCGTCGTGAAGAAAAACTGTTTTTT
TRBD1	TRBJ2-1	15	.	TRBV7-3	CASSLGRQGFNEQFF	TGTGCCAGCAGCTTGGGTCGACAGGGGTTCAATGAGCAGTTCTTC
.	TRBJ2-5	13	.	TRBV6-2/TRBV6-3	CASCPGGAETQYF	TGTGCCAGCTGTCCCGGTGGTGCGGAGACCCAGTACTTC
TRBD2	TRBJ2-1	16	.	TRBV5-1	CASSSNSGGSYNEQFF	TGCGCCAGCAGCTCAAACAGCGGGGGCTCCTACAATGAGCAGTTCTTC
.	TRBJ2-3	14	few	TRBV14	CASSQDLSPDTQYF	TGTGCCAGCAGCCAAGATTTAAGCCCAGATACGCAGTATTTT
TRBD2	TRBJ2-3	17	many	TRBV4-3	CASSLHVGTSGGWAQYF	TGCGCCAGCAGCCTCCATGTGGGGACTAGCGGGGGATGGGCGCAGTATTTT
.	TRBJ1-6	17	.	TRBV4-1	CASSQEVARAGNSPLHF	TGCGCCAGCAGCCAAGAAGTTGCGCGCGCAGGGAATTCACCCCTCCACTTT
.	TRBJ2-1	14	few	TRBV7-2	CASRINLVGDEQFF	TGTGCCAGTCGGATAAATCTAGTGGGCGATGAGCAGTTCTTC
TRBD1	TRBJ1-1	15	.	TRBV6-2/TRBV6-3	CASSDTGVGNTEAFF	TGTGCCAGCAGTGACACAGGGGTGGGGAACACTGAAGCTTTCTTT
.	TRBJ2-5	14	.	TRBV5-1	CASSPDVAQETQYF	TGCGCCAGCAGCCCGGACGTGGCCCAAGAGACCCAGTACTTC
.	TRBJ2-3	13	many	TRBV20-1	CSGLIRGADTQYF	TGCAGTGGGTTAATCAGGGGTGCAGATACGCAGTATTTT
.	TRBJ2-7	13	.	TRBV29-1	CSVVEQGSYEQYF	TGCAGCGTTGTCGAACAGGGATCCTACGAGCAGTACTTC
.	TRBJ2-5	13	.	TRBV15	CATSTQAKETQYF	TGTGCCACCAGCACACAGGCAAAGGAGACCCAGTACTTC
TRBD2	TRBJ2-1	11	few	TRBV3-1	CASSLGGGQFF	TGTGCCAGCAGCCTTGGCGGGGGGCAGTTCTTC
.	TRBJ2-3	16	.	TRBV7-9	CASSAPGTRATDTQYF	TGTGCCAGCAGCGCCCCCGGGACACGCGCAACAGATACGCAGTATTTT
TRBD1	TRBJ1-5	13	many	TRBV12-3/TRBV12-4	CASSPGQDQPQHF	TGTGCCAGCAGTCCGGGACAGGATCAGCCCCAGCATTTT
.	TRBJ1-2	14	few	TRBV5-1	CASSLAVTGYGYTF	TGCGCCAGCAGCTTAGCGGTGACAGGCTATGGCTACACCTTC
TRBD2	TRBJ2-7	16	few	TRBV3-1	CASSQWEGGQAHEQYF	TGTGCCAGCAGCCAATGGGAGGGCGGGCAGGCCCACGAGCAGTACTTC
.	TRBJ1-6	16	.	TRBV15	CATSRDRAFYNSPLHF	TGTGCCACCAGCAGAGATCGGGCATTTTATAATTCACCCCTCCACTTT
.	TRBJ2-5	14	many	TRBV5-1	CASSLGGARETQYF	TGCGCCAGCAGCTTGGGTGGCGCGAGGGAGACCCAGTACTTC
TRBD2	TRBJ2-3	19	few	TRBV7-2	CASSFLIGSGERVTDTQYF	TGTGCCAGCAGCTTCTTGATCGGCAGCGGGGAACGGGTCACAGATACGCAGTATTTT
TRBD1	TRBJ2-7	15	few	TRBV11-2	CASSLHGTGGNEQYF	TGTGCCAGCAGCTTACACGGGACAGGGGGCAACGAGCAGTACTTC
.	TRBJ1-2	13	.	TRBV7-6	CASSLGRSYGYTF	TGTGCCAGCAGCCTGGGACGGTCCTATGGCTACACCTTC
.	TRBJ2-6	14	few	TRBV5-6	CASSPTGGANVLTF	TGTGCCAGCAGCCCGACCGGGGGGGCCAACGTCCTGACTTTC